This T cell receptor beta chain stems from a study of cytomegalovirus exposure and HLA in healthy donors. The PCR used 60 Vbeta and 13 Jbeta primers. Sequencing used immunoSEQ multiplex PCR; TCRdb keeps in-frame clones, though not all of them. The data show approximately 170,000 clones, approximately 84% seen once. Of note for this clone: Other DNA sequences in this sample translate to the same CDR3.

CDR1 and CDR2 from the germline V gene are SGDLS and YYNGEE. V was clipped by 0 bases and J by 5 bases; unmatched bases: 2. The CDR3 has 15 residues. The sequence derives from a woman in her thirties or forties in good health and CMV-seropositive. The sample taken for sequencing was PBMCs. The chain links TRBV9 to TRBJ2-2; 9 nucleotides align to TRBD2. The CDR3 DNA reads as TGTGCCAGCAGCGTAGGAAGCGGGGGGACCGGGGAGCTGTTTTTT. This translates into CASSVGSGGTGELFF.